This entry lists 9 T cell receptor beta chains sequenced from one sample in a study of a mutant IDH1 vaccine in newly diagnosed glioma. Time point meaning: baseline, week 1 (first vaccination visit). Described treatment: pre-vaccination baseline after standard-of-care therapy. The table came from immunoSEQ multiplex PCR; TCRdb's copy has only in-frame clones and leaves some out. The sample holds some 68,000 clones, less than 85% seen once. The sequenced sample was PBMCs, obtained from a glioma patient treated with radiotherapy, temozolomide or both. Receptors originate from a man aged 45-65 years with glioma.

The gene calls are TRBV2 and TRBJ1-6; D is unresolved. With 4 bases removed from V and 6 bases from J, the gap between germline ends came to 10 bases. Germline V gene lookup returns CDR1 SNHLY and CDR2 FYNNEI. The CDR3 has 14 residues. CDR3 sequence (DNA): TGTGCCAGCAGTGGGAGGATCACTAATTCACCCCTCCACTTT. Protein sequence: CASSGRITNSPLHF.

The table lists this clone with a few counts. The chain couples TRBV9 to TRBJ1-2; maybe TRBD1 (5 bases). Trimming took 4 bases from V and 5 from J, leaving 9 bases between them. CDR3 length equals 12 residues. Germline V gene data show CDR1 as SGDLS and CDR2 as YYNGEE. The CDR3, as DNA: TGTGCCAGCAGCACGGGGCCTTATGGCTACACCTTC. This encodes CASSTGPYGYTF.

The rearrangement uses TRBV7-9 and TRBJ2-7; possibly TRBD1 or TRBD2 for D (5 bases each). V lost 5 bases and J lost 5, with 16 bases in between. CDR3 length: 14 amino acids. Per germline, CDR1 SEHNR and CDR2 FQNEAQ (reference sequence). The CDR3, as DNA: TGTGCCAGCAGCCACGACAGCGGAGGCAACGAGCAGTACTTC. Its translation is CASSHDSGGNEQYF.

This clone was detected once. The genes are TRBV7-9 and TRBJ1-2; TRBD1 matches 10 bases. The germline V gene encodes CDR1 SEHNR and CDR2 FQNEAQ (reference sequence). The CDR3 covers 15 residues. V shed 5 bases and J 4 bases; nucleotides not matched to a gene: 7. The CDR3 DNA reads TGTGCCAGCAGCCCGGGACAGGGGAGGGGCTATGGCTACACCTTC. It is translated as CASSPGQGRGYGYTF.

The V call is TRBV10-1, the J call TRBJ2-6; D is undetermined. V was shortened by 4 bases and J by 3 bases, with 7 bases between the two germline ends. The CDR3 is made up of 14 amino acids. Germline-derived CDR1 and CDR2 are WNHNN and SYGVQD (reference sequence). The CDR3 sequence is CASSAGSGANVLTF. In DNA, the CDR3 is TGCGCCAGCAGTGCGGGTAGTGGGGCCAACGTCCTGACTTTC.

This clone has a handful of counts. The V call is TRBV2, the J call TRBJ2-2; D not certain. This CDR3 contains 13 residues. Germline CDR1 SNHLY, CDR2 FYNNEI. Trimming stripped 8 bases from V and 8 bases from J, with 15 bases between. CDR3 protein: CASLPTSAGELFF. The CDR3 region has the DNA TGTGCCAGCTTGCCGACCTCCGCGGGGGAGCTGTTTTTT.

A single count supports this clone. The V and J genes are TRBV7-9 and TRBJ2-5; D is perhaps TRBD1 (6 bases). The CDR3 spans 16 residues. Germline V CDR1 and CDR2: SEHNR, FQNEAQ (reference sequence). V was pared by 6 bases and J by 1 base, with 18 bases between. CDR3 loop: CASSQIQGRGQETQYF. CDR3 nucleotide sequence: TGTGCCAGCAGTCAAATTCAGGGCAGGGGCCAAGAGACCCAGTACTTC.

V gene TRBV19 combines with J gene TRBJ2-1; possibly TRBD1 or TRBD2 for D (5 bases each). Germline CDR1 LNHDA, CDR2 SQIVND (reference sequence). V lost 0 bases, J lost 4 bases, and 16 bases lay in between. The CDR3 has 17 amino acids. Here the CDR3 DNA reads TGTGCCAGTAGTATAGATCGAACCCGGGGCGTTTACAATGAGCAGTTCTTC. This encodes CASSIDRTRGVYNEQFF.

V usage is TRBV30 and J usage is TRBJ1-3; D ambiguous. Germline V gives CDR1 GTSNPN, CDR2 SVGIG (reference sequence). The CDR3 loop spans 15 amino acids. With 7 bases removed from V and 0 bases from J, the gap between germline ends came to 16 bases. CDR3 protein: CASPNQGNSGNTIYF. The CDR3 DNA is TGTGCCTCCCCAAATCAAGGCAACTCTGGAAACACCATATATTTT. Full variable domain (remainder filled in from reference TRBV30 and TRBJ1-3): SQTIHQWPATLVQPVGSPLSLECTVEGTSNPNLYWYRQAAGRGLQLLFYSVGIGQISSEVPQNLSASRPQDRQFILSSKKLLLSDSGFYLCASPNQGNSGNTIYFGEGSWLTVV.